Each of the 8 T cell receptor beta chains below was sequenced from the same sample in a study of cytomegalovirus exposure and HLA in healthy donors. Sequenced by immunoSEQ multiplex PCR; TCRdb stores in-frame clones only, minus some. The table has 110,000 to 150,000 clones, 91% seen once; the top ten hold 0.55% to 0.8%. Sequences were obtained from PBMCs. These receptors were obtained from a man aged 18 to 30 in good health and CMV-seronegative.

This chain joins TRBV7-6 and TRBJ2-2; TRBD1 agrees at 10 bases. This CDR3 comprises 16 residues. Germline assignment: CDR1 SGHVS and CDR2 FNYEAQ. V shed 7 bases, J shed 3 bases, and the junction held 8 bases outside the gene matches. Here the CDR3 reads CASTAGQGEYTGELFF. The CDR3 bases are TGTGCCAGCACCGCCGGACAGGGGGAATACACCGGGGAGCTGTTTTTT.

Written as DNA, the CDR3 is TGTGCCAGCAGCGTAGATCGGGGCAGGGGGTTTAAAGGCTACACCTTC. Translating gives CASSVDRGRGFKGYTF. The rearrangement uses TRBV9 and TRBJ1-2; 7 bases agree with TRBD1. The CDR3 extends over 16 amino acids. Germline loops: CDR1 SGDLS, CDR2 YYNGEE. After removal of 0 bases from V and 8 bases from J, the junction contained 13 bases not matched to a gene.

The chain couples TRBV2 to TRBJ1-2; D is uncertain. Germline CDR1 reads SNHLY; CDR2 reads FYNNEI. Trimming shortened V by 9 bases and J by 3 bases, and 14 bases separated the two germline ends. This CDR3 contains 13 residues. DNA for the CDR3: TGTGCCAGGCAGGTCTCAGTGGACTATGGCTACACCTTC. Its protein is CARQVSVDYGYTF.

This chain uses TRBV11-1 with TRBJ2-1; no reliable D call. The V and J ends lost 8 bases and 2 bases respectively, with 4 bases between them. Germline values: CDR1 SGHAT, CDR2 FQDESV (reference sequence). This CDR3 has 11 residues. Here the CDR3 reads CASRAYNEQFF. The CDR3 DNA follows: TGTGCCAGCCGGGCCTACAATGAGCAGTTCTTC.

In the case of this clone: Other DNA sequences within the sample encode an identical CDR3. This chain links TRBV9 with TRBJ2-2; possible D gene TRBD1, 5 bases. Trimming cost V 7 bases and J 1 base, with 5 bases left between them. Germline lookup yields CDR1 SGDLS and CDR2 YYNGEE. There are 12 residues in the CDR3. The CDR3 bases are TGTGCCAGCGGACAGAACACCGGGGAGCTGTTTTTT. Translation gives CASGQNTGELFF.

The chain couples TRBV29-1 to TRBJ2-2, with D hard to call. The CDR3 has 11 amino acids. CDR1 is SQVTM, CDR2 ANQGSEA, per germline. Trimming stripped 5 bases from V and 2 bases from J, with 3 bases between. CDR3 region: CSVQNTGELFF. CDR3 bases: TGCAGCGTTCAAAACACCGGGGAGCTGTTTTTT.

This chain connects TRBV9 to TRBJ2-1; 14 bases map to TRBD2. CDR3 length: 19 residues. V dropped 0 bases and J dropped 5; count of bases not matched to a gene: 10. The germline gives CDR1 SGDLS, CDR2 YYNGEE. The CDR3 here is CASSVGLAGGPVLNNEQFF. The CDR3, as DNA: TGTGCCAGCAGCGTAGGACTAGCGGGAGGGCCGGTATTGAACAATGAGCAGTTCTTC. The full variable domain, rest sourced from reference TRBV9 and TRBJ2-1, is DSGVTQTPKHLITATGQRVTLRCSPRSGDLSVYWYQQSLDQGLQFLIQYYNGEERAKGNILERFSAQQFPDLHSELNLSSLELGDSALYFCASSVGLAGGPVLNNEQFFGPGTRLTVL.

This chain links TRBV19 with TRBJ1-5; D remains unclear. Looked up from germline, CDR1 is LNHDA and CDR2 is SQIVND (reference sequence). Trimming removed 7 bases at V and 5 bases at J, with 18 bases between. This CDR3 contains 15 residues. CDR3 coding DNA: TGTGCCAGTAAGAGGGAAAGGGCGGGCCATCAGCCCCAGCATTTT. Protein product: CASKRERAGHQPQHF.